A selection of T cell receptor beta chains follows, all from one sample in a study of PD-1 blockade in classical Hodgkin lymphoma. Profiled with immunoSEQ multiplex PCR; TCRdb holds only in-frame clones, not every one. This table has 13,000 or so clones, approximately 92% appearing once. The starting material was peripheral blood mononuclear cells (PBMCs), obtained at baseline. The receptors shown here come from a human donor with classical Hodgkin lymphoma. Each CDR3 is given without its conserved first and last residue.

V: TRBV5-1
CDR3: ASSLWGGANQPQH

V: TRBV6-4
CDR3: ASSDRNNEQF

V: TRBV5-1
CDR3: ASSLGGDTEAF

V: TRBV5-4
CDR3: ASSLDPITGTDNYEQY

V: TRBV5-1
CDR3: ASSLTRQETQY

V: TRBV5-1
CDR3: ASSLDRDTEAF

V: TRBV5-1
CDR3: ASSPTGVDTEAF

V: TRBV5-1
CDR3: ASSPAPNTGELF

V: TRBV7-9
CDR3: ASSQTLGPI

V: TRBV5-1
CDR3: ASSIDRDRISYGYT

V: TRBV5-1
CDR3: ASSLGSRGADTDTQY

V: TRBV4-1
CDR3: ASSRPNAPVVGEQF

V: TRBV4-2
CDR3: ASAGRWTVSYNEQF